The sequence of this T cell receptor beta chain was determined in a study of cytomegalovirus exposure and HLA in healthy donors. Overall study: Researchers found that roughly 81% of over 350 genotyped donors fell within the Caucasian-associated ancestry cluster. Broader study findings: Presence/absence comparisons presumed near-even sequencing depth among donors. Available immune exposure information was restricted to CMV serostatus only.

Researchers ran the PCR with 60 Vbeta and 13 Jbeta primers. The authors' processing: There were 80 million to 95 million unique TCR beta chains by a later count, and approximately 10 million of them were shared. Data came from immunoSEQ multiplex PCR; TCRdb stores just in-frame clones and leaves some out. V and J calls plus clone size are reproduced from that table; the DNA served to infer D and trimming. The sample table sets out 150,000 or so clones. V was clipped by 3 bases and J by 2 bases, with 11 bases between them. CDR3 length: 14 amino acids. From germline, CDR1 is LNHDA and CDR2 SQIVND (reference sequence). Remarks on this clone: Its antigen is as yet unknown.

The clonotype was recovered from a woman between 45 and 65 years old in good health and CMV-seronegative. The sequenced sample was PBMCs. The chain is built from TRBV19 and TRBJ2-7; possibly TRBD1 for D (6 bases). CDR3 nucleotide sequence: TGTGCCAGTAGTATCCCGGGACAACCCTACGAGCAGTACTTC. This sequence encodes CASSIPGQPYEQYF.